One and the same sample provided the 21 T cell receptor beta chains below, sequenced in a study of blood T cell repertoires in COVID-19. Produced via immunoSEQ multiplex PCR; TCRdb's table is partial and in-frame only. The repertoire holds approximately 130,000 clones, with approximately 84% as singletons. Sequencing input: peripheral blood. Source of these receptors: a woman aged 45-60 years who had recovered from COVID-19.

The V call is TRBV7-2, the J call TRBJ2-5; unclear D gene. The germline V gene encodes CDR1 SGHTA and CDR2 FQGNSA. The V end was cut by 5 bases, the J end by 5 bases, with 15 bases between. The length of the CDR3 is 14 residues. CDR3 region: CASSQSWARETQYF. For the CDR3, the DNA is TGTGCCAGCAGCCAGAGTTGGGCCCGGGAGACCCAGTACTTC.

This clone was seen once. The chain employs TRBV4-2 and TRBJ1-1; D perhaps matches TRBD1 (6 bases). V lost 3 bases and J 3 bases, leaving 11 bases between the germline ends. The CDR3 spans 14 residues. CDR1 and CDR2 (germline): LGHNA, YNFKEQ. This CDR3 is CASSQRTDHTEAFF. The CDR3 region has the DNA TGTGCCAGCAGCCAGAGGACAGACCACACTGAAGCTTTCTTT.

The rearrangement uses TRBV5-4 and TRBJ1-2; tentatively, D is TRBD1 (5 bases). CDR1 SGHNT and CDR2 YYREEE come from the germline V gene (reference sequence). This CDR3 has 16 residues. With 0 bases removed from V and 3 bases from J, the gap between germline ends came to 15 bases. The CDR3 region is CASSLGGGGIDYGYTF. As DNA, the CDR3 is TGTGCCAGCAGCTTGGGGGGCGGGGGGATTGACTATGGCTACACCTTC.

Worth noting for this clone: One junction end disagrees with the germline gene, perhaps due to a read error. This rearrangement joins TRBV10-2 to TRBJ2-5; 8 bases are a match to TRBD2. This CDR3 is 16 amino acids long. Germline lookup yields CDR1 WSHSY and CDR2 SAAADI. CDR3 nucleotides: TGCGCCAGCTGTGAACACGGCGGGGGGTACCAAGAGACCCAGTACTTC. Its protein product is CASCEHGGGYQETQYF.

V gene TRBV29-1 combines with J gene TRBJ2-2; TRBD2 is a possible D gene (5 bases). The CDR3 is 16 residues long. V shed 3 bases and J shed 1 base, with 15 bases lying between them. From germline, CDR1 is SQVTM and CDR2 ANQGSEA. The CDR3, as DNA: TGCAGCGTTGAGGGTTGGAGCGGACTGAACACCGGGGAGCTGTTTTTT. Protein product: CSVEGWSGLNTGELFF.

The CDR3: CASSDLGGTTDTQYF. As DNA, the CDR3 is TGTGCCAGCAGCGACCTGGGGGGGACAACAGATACGCAGTATTTT. The chain recombines TRBV9 with TRBJ2-3; D perhaps matches TRBD2 (7 bases). The CDR3 spans 15 residues. V was pared by 3 bases and J by 3 bases, with 14 bases between. Per the germline V gene, CDR1 is SGDLS and CDR2 is YYNGEE. Complete variable domain (other parts from reference TRBV9 and TRBJ2-3): DSGVTQTPKHLITATGQRVTLRCSPRSGDLSVYWYQQSLDQGLQFLIQYYNGEERAKGNILERFSAQQFPDLHSELNLSSLELGDSALYFCASSDLGGTTDTQYFGPGTRLTVL.

The chain couples TRBV7-2 to TRBJ2-1; D is possibly TRBD2 (6 bases). Germline V lookup: CDR1 SGHTA, CDR2 FQGNSA. V shed 3 bases and J shed 2 bases, with 8 bases lying between them. The CDR3 consists of 14 residues. DNA for the CDR3: TGTGCCAGCAGCTTGCGCGGGGCCTACAATGAGCAGTTCTTC. Amino acids: CASSLRGAYNEQFF.

The chain recombines TRBV19 with TRBJ1-1, with a possible D match to TRBD1 (6 bases). V was trimmed by 10 bases and J by 4 bases, leaving 13 bases between them. The CDR3 sequence is 12 residues long. Germline-derived CDR1 and CDR2 are LNHDA and SQIVND (reference sequence). Written as DNA, the CDR3 is TGTGCCACTTGGACAGCGATCACTGAAGCTTTCTTT. Protein: CATWTAITEAFF.

The chain combines TRBV4-1 with TRBJ2-1, with 8 bases that match TRBD1. Germline-derived CDR1 and CDR2 are MGHRA and YSYEKL. The length of the CDR3 is 18 residues. V lost 3 bases, J lost 5 bases, and 15 bases stayed unmatched. CDR3 amino acids: CASSHPETGVDDDNEQFF. CDR3 nucleotide sequence: TGCGCCAGCAGCCACCCTGAGACAGGGGTGGATGATGACAATGAGCAGTTCTTC.

The V gene is TRBV6-5, the J gene TRBJ2-2; tentatively, D is TRBD1 (5 bases). V lost 3 bases and J 13 bases, leaving 18 bases between the germline ends. CDR3 size: 14 residues. CDR1 and CDR2 from the germline V gene are MNHEY and SVGAGI. CDR3 in DNA: TGTGCCAGCAGTTATCATCAAGGGGTGGGGCCGCTGTTTTTT. Translating gives CASSYHQGVGPLFF.

The chain combines TRBV11-2 with TRBJ2-1, with 9 bases aligning to TRBD2. Per the germline V gene, CDR1 is SGHAT and CDR2 is FQNNGV. Trimming at V came to 1 base and at J to 8 bases, leaving 6 bases not matched to a gene. There are 15 residues in the CDR3. The CDR3 nucleotides read TGTGCCAGCAGCTTAGTTGCGGGAGGGTCCCATGAGCAGTTCTTC. The encoded protein is CASSLVAGGSHEQFF.

The CDR3 spells CASSQDGAQRDTEAFF. CDR3 in DNA: TGCGCCAGCAGCCAAGATGGGGCCCAAAGAGACACTGAAGCTTTCTTT. This chain links TRBV4-1 with TRBJ1-1, with D maybe TRBD1 (5 bases). CDR3 length: 16 amino acids. Germline lookup yields CDR1 MGHRA and CDR2 YSYEKL. Trimming left V 0 bases short and J 3 bases short, with 14 bases between.

The chain combines TRBV7-3 with TRBJ2-1; D is unresolved. Germline loops: CDR1 SGHTA, CDR2 FQGTGA. V gave up 5 bases and J gave up 0 bases, with 11 bases separating them. The CDR3 loop spans 15 amino acids. CDR3 loop: CASSAAKSSYNEQFF. CDR3 DNA sequence: TGTGCCAGCAGCGCGGCCAAGAGCTCCTACAATGAGCAGTTCTTC.

This clone was recorded a few times. CDR3: CASSASDYEQYF. CDR3 in DNA: TGCGCCAGCAGTGCTTCAGATTACGAGCAGTACTTC. V and J are TRBV10-1 and TRBJ2-7; no clear D gene. V dropped 4 bases and J dropped 4 bases, with 8 bases sitting between them. Per germline, CDR1 WNHNN and CDR2 SYGVQD (reference sequence). This CDR3 contains 12 residues.

This clone was detected once. The rearrangement uses TRBV6-1 and TRBJ1-4; TRBD1 is a possible D gene (5 bases). CDR3 size: 17 residues. The V and J ends lost 4 bases and 0 bases respectively, with 15 bases between them. Looked up from germline, CDR1 is MNHNS and CDR2 is SASEGT. CDR3 sequence: CASSGPGRAATNEKLFF. The DNA for the CDR3 is TGTGCCAGCAGTGGACCGGGCAGGGCTGCAACTAATGAAAAACTGTTTTTT.

The J gene is TRBJ2-5, the V gene TRBV5-4, with TRBD2 matching over 8 bases. Per the germline V gene, CDR1 is SGHNT and CDR2 is YYREEE (reference sequence). The CDR3 consists of 18 residues. With 0 bases clipped from V and 4 bases from J, the junction kept 14 bases outside the gene matches. The CDR3 is CASSLGTLQRERGETQYF. CDR3 DNA sequence: TGTGCCAGCAGCTTGGGGACTCTCCAGCGGGAGAGGGGAGAGACCCAGTACTTC.

The chain joins TRBV2 to TRBJ2-5; a possible D gene is TRBD1 (7 bases). The V gene lost 2 bases and the J gene lost 5 bases, with 18 bases spanning the gap. The CDR3 is made up of 16 amino acids. Per the germline V gene, CDR1 is SNHLY and CDR2 is FYNNEI. CDR3: CASSERLGSGGETQYF. DNA of the CDR3: TGTGCCAGCAGTGAAAGGTTGGGCTCAGGGGGGGAGACCCAGTACTTC.

This chain uses TRBV19 with TRBJ2-2; a possible D gene is TRBD2 (6 bases). V was trimmed by 1 base and J by 0 bases, leaving 15 bases between them. Germline V gene lookup returns CDR1 LNHDA and CDR2 SQIVND (reference sequence). The CDR3 has 18 amino acids. The CDR3 sequence: CASSIGGPGLTNTGELFF. The CDR3 DNA reads as TGTGCCAGTAGTATAGGAGGACCGGGACTGACGAACACCGGGGAGCTGTTTTTT.

This clone has just a few counts. The chain carries TRBV19 and TRBJ1-5, with D possibly being TRBD1 (5 bases). This CDR3 has 15 amino acids. Trimming stripped 1 base from V and 2 bases from J, with 9 bases between. Germline loops: CDR1 LNHDA, CDR2 SQIVND (reference sequence). The CDR3 spells CASSIVSTGNQPQHF. CDR3 nucleotides: TGTGCCAGTAGTATAGTTTCGACAGGCAATCAGCCCCAGCATTTT.

In its sample, this clone was seen once. V usage is TRBV3-1 (or the pseudogene TRBV3-2) and J usage is TRBJ2-1, with TRBD1 matching 7 bases. The V gene end was trimmed by 5 bases and the J gene end by 7 bases; junction bases not matched to a gene: 5. This CDR3 contains 13 residues. Per germline, CDR1 LGHDT and CDR2 YNNKEL (reference sequence). In nucleotides, the CDR3 is TGTGCCAGCAGCGGCCCAGGGGGAAATGAGCAGTTCTTC. It encodes CASSGPGGNEQFF.

The chain is built from TRBV6-2 or TRBV6-3 and TRBJ2-1; 8 positions agree with TRBD2. The germline V gene encodes CDR1 MNHEY and CDR2 SVGEGT. With V trimmed by 3 bases and J by 7 bases, 8 bases remained unmatched. The CDR3 runs 15 residues. The CDR3 here is CASSYDGRAGNEQFF. In DNA, the CDR3 is TGTGCCAGCAGTTATGACGGGAGGGCGGGTAATGAGCAGTTCTTC.